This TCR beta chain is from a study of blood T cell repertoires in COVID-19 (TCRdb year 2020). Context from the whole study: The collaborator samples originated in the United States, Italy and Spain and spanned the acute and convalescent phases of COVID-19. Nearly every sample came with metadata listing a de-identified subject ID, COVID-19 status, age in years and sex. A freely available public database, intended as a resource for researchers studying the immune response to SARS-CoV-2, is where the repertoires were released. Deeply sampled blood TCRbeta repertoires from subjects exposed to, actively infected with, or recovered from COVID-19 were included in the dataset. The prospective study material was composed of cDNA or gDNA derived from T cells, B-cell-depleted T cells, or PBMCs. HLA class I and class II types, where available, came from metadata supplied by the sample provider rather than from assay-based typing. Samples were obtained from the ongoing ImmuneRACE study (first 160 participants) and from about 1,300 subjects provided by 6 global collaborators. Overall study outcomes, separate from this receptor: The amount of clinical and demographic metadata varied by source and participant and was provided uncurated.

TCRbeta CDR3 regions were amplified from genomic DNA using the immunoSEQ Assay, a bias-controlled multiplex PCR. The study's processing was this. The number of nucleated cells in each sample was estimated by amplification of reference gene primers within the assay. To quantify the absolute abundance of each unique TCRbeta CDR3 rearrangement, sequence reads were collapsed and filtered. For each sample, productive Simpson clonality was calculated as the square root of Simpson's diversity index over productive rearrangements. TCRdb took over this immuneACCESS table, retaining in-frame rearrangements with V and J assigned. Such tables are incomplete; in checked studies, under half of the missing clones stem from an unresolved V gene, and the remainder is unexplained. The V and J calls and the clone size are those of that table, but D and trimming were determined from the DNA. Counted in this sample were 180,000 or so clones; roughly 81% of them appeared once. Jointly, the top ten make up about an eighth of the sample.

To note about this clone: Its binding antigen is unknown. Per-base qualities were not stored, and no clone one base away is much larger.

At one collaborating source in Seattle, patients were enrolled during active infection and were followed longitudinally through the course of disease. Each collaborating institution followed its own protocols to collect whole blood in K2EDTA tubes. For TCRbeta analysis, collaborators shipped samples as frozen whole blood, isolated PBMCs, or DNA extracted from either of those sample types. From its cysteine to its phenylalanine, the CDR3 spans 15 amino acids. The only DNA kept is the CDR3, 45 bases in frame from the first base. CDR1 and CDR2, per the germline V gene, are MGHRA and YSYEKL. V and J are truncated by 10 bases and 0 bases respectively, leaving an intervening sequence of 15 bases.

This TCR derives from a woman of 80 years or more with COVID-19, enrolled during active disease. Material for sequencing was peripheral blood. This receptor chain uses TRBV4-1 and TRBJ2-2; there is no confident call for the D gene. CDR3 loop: CATTAETTNTGELFF. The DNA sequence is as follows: TGCGCCACTACAGCCGAGACAACGAACACCGGGGAGCTGTTTTTT.